This is a list of T cell receptor beta chains from one sample in a study of blood T cell repertoires in COVID-19. The table came from immunoSEQ multiplex PCR; TCRdb's copy has only in-frame clones and leaves some out. The sample includes 150,000 to 190,000 clones, under 90% of them seen just once. What was sequenced was PBMCs or T cells enriched from blood (not recorded which). All receptors derive from a man between 45 and 60 years old who had recovered from COVID-19. CDR3s include the opening cysteine and the closing phenylalanine or tryptophan. A D gene is named only where the DNA matches it firmly. The listing skips clone size in some rows; elsewhere it reads once, few, many or a size class.

abundance,v_gene,j_gene,d_gene,CDR3nt,CDR3aa
-,TRBV4-1,TRBJ1-3,-,TGCGCCAGCAGCCAAGATTTCGTTGGAAACACCATATATTTT,CASSQDFVGNTIYF
-,TRBV30,TRBJ1-5,-,TGTGCCTGGAGCACGACAGGTCCCAATCAGCCCCAGCATTTT,CAWSTTGPNQPQHF
once,TRBV7-9,TRBJ2-2,TRBD2,TGTGCCAGCAACCTCGGGGGGACCAACACCGGGGAGCTGTTTTTT,CASNLGGTNTGELFF
once,TRBV18,TRBJ1-4,-,TGTGCCAGCTCACCACCGGGCGCCGGAGAAAAACTGTTTTTT,CASSPPGAGEKLFF
once,TRBV3-1/TRBV3-2,TRBJ2-7,-,TGTGCCAGCAGCCAAGCAGGGGAGCAGTACTTC,CASSQAGEQYF
-,TRBV15,TRBJ2-1,TRBD1,TGTGCCACCAGCAGGGACAGGTTTGGCAATGAGCAGTTCTTC,CATSRDRFGNEQFF
once,TRBV27,TRBJ2-1,TRBD1,TGTGCCAGCAGTTTACAGGGGGCGCCCAATGAGCAGTTCTTC,CASSLQGAPNEQFF
once,TRBV5-8,TRBJ1-6,-,TGTGCCAGCAGCTTGCGCACTGAGTTACGGTCACCCCTCCACTTT,CASSLRTELRSPLHF
-,TRBV5-1,TRBJ2-2,-,TGCGCCAGCAGCTTGCCGTCGGGGAACACCGGGGAGCTGTTTTTT,CASSLPSGNTGELFF
once,TRBV18,TRBJ2-7,TRBD1,TGTGCCAGCTCACCGGGAACAGGGGGATACGAGCAGTACTTC,CASSPGTGGYEQYF
once,TRBV10-3,TRBJ2-2,-,TGTGCCATCAGTGAAGTCCAACAGGGTGGCGGGGAGCTGTTTTTT,CAISEVQQGGGELFF
-,TRBV19,TRBJ1-5,TRBD1,TGTGCCAGTAGTAAAAAAATCGGGACAGATTATCAGCCCCAGCATTTT,CASSKKIGTDYQPQHF
-,TRBV5-5,TRBJ1-6,TRBD1,TGTGCCAGCAGCTTGGCCATAACAGGGGGGAATTCACCCCTCCACTTT,CASSLAITGGNSPLHF
-,TRBV3-1/TRBV3-2,TRBJ1-3,TRBD1,TGTGCCAGCAGCCCGGCAACAGGGGTAGGCGGAAACACCATATATTTT,CASSPATGVGGNTIYF
-,TRBV9,TRBJ2-3,TRBD2,TGTGCCAGCAGCCTGGGGGGGGACGTTACACCTACTAGCACAGATACGCAGTATTTT,CASSLGGDVTPTSTDTQYF
-,TRBV5-1,TRBJ1-3,TRBD1,TGCGCCAGCAGCTTGGTGGGACAGGGCTATGGAAACACCATATATTTT,CASSLVGQGYGNTIYF
-,TRBV29-1,TRBJ2-2,-,TGCAGCGTGGCCGGGGTTGGTCAGTTGAACACCGGGGAGCTGTTTTTT,CSVAGVGQLNTGELFF
-,TRBV18,TRBJ1-1,-,TGTGCCAGCTCCCCCTCGGCCGGGGTAGAAGCTTTCTTT,CASSPSAGVEAFF
-,TRBV19,TRBJ2-4,-,TGTGCCAGTAGTATAGATGCGGGCAGGGGACCCCTAGCCAAAAACATTCAGTACTTC,CASSIDAGRGPLAKNIQYF
-,TRBV27,TRBJ2-1,-,TGTGCCAGCAGTTTTTATAATGAGCAGTTCTTC,CASSFYNEQFF
few,TRBV24-1,TRBJ2-5,TRBD1,TGTGCCACCAGTGATTCCGGGACAGGGAAAGAGACCCAGTACTTC,CATSDSGTGKETQYF
few,TRBV29-1,TRBJ1-2,TRBD1,TGCAGCGTTGACGAAATGGGACAGGGGAATTCTGGCTACACCTTC,CSVDEMGQGNSGYTF
-,TRBV3-1/TRBV3-2,TRBJ1-1,TRBD1,TGTGCCAGCAGCCTTCGACAGGGAGGGAACACTGAAGCTTTCTTT,CASSLRQGGNTEAFF
once,TRBV12-3/TRBV12-4,TRBJ1-6,-,TGTGCCAGCAGCCCAAACAGGGATTCACCCCTCCACTTT,CASSPNRDSPLHF
-,TRBV15,TRBJ1-6,-,TGTGCCACCAGCAGAGATCTACAGAGTAATTCACCCCTCCACTTT,CATSRDLQSNSPLHF
-,TRBV27,TRBJ2-7,-,TGTGCCAGTCGCCAACAGGGCCCCTACGAGCAGTACTTC,CASRQQGPYEQYF
-,TRBV6-5,TRBJ1-5,-,TGTGCCAGCGCGACCCGGGGTTGGGGCAATCAGCCCCAGCATTTT,CASATRGWGNQPQHF
once,TRBV7-9,TRBJ2-7,-,TGTGCCAGCAGCTTAGTCTCAGGGCGGGACTGGGCCTCCAAGCAGTACTTC,CASSLVSGRDWASKQYF
-,TRBV2,TRBJ1-2,-,TGTGCCAGCAACGTAGGAACAGCTAACTATGGCTACACCTTC,CASNVGTANYGYTF
-,TRBV7-8,TRBJ2-7,TRBD1,TGTGCCAGCAGCACGCCACTCCGGGACAGGGGCTACGAGCAGTACTTC,CASSTPLRDRGYEQYF
-,TRBV7-3,TRBJ1-6,-,TGTGCCAGCAGTCCGCAGGGTGGTACCTACTCACCCCTCCACTTT,CASSPQGGTYSPLHF